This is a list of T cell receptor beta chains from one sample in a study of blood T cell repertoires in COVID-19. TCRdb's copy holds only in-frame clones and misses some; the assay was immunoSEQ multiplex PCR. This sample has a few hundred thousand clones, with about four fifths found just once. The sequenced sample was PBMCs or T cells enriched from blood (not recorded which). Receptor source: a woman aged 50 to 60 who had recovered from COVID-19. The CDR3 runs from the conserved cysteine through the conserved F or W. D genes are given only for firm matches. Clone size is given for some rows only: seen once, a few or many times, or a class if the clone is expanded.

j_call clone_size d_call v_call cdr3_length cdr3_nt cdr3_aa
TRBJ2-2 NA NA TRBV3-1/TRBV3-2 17 TGTGCCAGCAGCCAAGAATACCCGGGACTGAACACCGGGGAGCTGTTTTTT CASSQEYPGLNTGELFF
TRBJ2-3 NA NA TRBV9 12 TGTGCCAGCAGCGCCGTCACAGATACGCAGTATTTT CASSAVTDTQYF
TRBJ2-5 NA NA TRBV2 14 TGTGCCAGCAGCACAGGGGCCGGGGGAGAGACCCAGTACTTC CASSTGAGGETQYF
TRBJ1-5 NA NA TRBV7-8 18 TGTGCCAGCAGCTTAAAACGCATCGGAAACTATAGCAATCAGCCCCAGCATTTT CASSLKRIGNYSNQPQHF
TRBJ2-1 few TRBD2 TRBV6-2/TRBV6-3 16 TGTGCCAGCAGTTACTCTGACACTAGCGGGAGATATGAGCAGTTCTTC CASSYSDTSGRYEQFF
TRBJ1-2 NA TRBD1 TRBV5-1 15 TGCGCCAGCAGGGAGCCCGGGACAGGTGACTATGGCTACACCTTC CASREPGTGDYGYTF
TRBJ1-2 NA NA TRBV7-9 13 TGTGCCAGCAGACCACAGGTTAACTATGGCTACACCTTC CASRPQVNYGYTF
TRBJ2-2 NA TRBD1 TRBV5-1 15 TGCGCCAGCAGCTTGGGACAGGGGAGCGCCGGGGAGCTGTTTTTT CASSLGQGSAGELFF
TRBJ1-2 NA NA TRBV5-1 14 TGCGCCTGGAGCTCTCTTTCCGCTAATTATGGCTACACCTTC CAWSSLSANYGYTF
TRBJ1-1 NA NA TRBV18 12 TGTGCCAGCTCAACAACAGACACTGAAGCTTTCTTT CASSTTDTEAFF